These T cell receptor beta chains were read from a single sample in a study of cytomegalovirus exposure and HLA in healthy donors. TCRdb's copy holds only in-frame clones and misses some; the assay was immunoSEQ multiplex PCR. The table includes some 170,000 clones, around nine tenths detected once. Material for sequencing was PBMCs. The source is a woman between 25 and 40 years old in good health and CMV-seronegative. The conserved cysteine and the conserved F or W are not part of the CDR3 here. Fields, in order: CDR3 protein, clone size, J gene, V gene. Expanded clones are given a class, and other clones once, few, many or no size at all.

ASSSDGQNQPQH few TRBJ1-5 TRBV5-4
ASSIPSRRSSYNEQF - TRBJ2-1 TRBV19
ASSIEAASPLH - TRBJ1-6 TRBV19
ASSGGGWSSTHEAF once TRBJ1-1 TRBV6-1
ASSLSGDSPLH - TRBJ1-6 TRBV27
ASSSNRPGVSGNTIY - TRBJ1-3 TRBV5-1
ATSRDQFSGLFVNEQY once - TRBV15
ASSRAFSGGEQF - TRBJ2-1 TRBV14
ASKNAGYEQY - TRBJ2-7 TRBV28
ASSLRGQVQVGTEAF - TRBJ1-1 TRBV2
ASSGTAANEKLF - TRBJ1-4 TRBV2
ASSGRTSGEMGSYNEQF few TRBJ2-1 TRBV5-1
ASSSRQGSGANVLT - TRBJ2-6 TRBV7-6
ASRILKNTGELF - TRBJ2-2 TRBV6-6
ASSLLGRGLGTGELF - TRBJ2-2 TRBV27
ASSVEDSTGTEAF few TRBJ1-1 TRBV5-1
ASSGSGHNTGELF - TRBJ2-2 TRBV6-5
ASSLGGTGSEGYT once TRBJ1-2 TRBV5-1
AWSGGTGKGLRAEAF - TRBJ1-1 TRBV30
ASSITGAPYEQY - TRBJ2-7 TRBV19
ASSVAWGQGADTQY - TRBJ2-3 TRBV9
ASRIGNTGELF - TRBJ2-2 TRBV5-6
ASSLWYRDSTGELF - TRBJ2-2 TRBV5-1
ASSVAPLPSGGQETQY - TRBJ2-5 TRBV9
ASSWTGNLDGYT - TRBJ1-2 TRBV6-1